This T cell receptor beta chain was obtained from a study of OX40 agonist ivuxolimab in advanced cancers. Trimming shortened V by 8 bases and J by 0 bases, and 14 bases separated the two germline ends. The CDR3 runs to 15 residues. From germline, CDR1 is SQVTM and CDR2 ANQGSEA. Generated by immunoSEQ multiplex PCR, the TCRdb table keeps only in-frame clones and is missing some. The sample carries 98,000 or so clones, approximately 94% recorded once. Comments on this clone: Its antigen is still unknown.

Whole-study findings and limits: CD8+ T cells (on average) carried more expanded clones than CD4+ T cells.

The sample in question was CD4+ or CD8+ T cells sorted from blood, obtained in a trial of the OX40 agonist ivuxolimab. The chain links TRBV29-1 to TRBJ2-6; D perhaps matches TRBD1 (6 bases). This TCR came from an adult with an advanced solid tumor such as melanoma, head and neck, liver or kidney cancer. CDR3 region: CSIGTGLSGANVLTF. The CDR3 DNA reads TGCAGCATTGGCACAGGGCTCTCTGGGGCCAACGTCCTGACTTTC.